The T cell receptor (beta chain) under discussion was sequenced for a study of blood T cell repertoires in COVID-19. Trimming removed 4 bases from V and 1 base from J, with 11 bases in between. Germline CDR1 is MDHEN and CDR2 is SYDVKM. This CDR3 spans 15 amino acids. Sequencing was performed with immunoSEQ multiplex PCR; in TCRdb, only in-frame clones are kept and a portion is missing. The sample lists around 450,000 clones, 87% seen once, with roughly 0.7% in the top ten. Recruitment covered 20 to 25 US areas and drew participants whose ages spanned roughly 18 to 90 years. The sample taken for sequencing was PBMCs or T cells enriched from blood (not recorded which). The TCR originated in a woman younger than 30 who had recovered from COVID-19. The chain carries TRBV28 and TRBJ1-5; possible D gene TRBD1, 5 bases. CDR3 loop: CASSSAGSSNQPQHF. The CDR3 DNA reads TGTGCCAGCAGTTCCGCAGGGTCGAGCAATCAGCCCCAGCATTTT.